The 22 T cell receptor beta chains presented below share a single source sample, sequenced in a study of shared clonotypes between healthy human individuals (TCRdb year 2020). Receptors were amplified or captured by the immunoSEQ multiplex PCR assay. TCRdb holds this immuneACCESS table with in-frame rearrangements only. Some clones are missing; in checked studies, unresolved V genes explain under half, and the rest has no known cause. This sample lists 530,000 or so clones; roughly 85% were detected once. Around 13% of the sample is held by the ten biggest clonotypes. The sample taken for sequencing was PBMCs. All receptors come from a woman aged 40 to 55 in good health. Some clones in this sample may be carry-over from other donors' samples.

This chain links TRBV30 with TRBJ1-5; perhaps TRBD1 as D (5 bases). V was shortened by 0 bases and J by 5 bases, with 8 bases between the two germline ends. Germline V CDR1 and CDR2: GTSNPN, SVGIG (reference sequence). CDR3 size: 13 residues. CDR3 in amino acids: CAWSVEGYQPQHF. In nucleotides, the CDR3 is TGTGCCTGGAGTGTGGAGGGGTATCAGCCCCAGCATTTT.

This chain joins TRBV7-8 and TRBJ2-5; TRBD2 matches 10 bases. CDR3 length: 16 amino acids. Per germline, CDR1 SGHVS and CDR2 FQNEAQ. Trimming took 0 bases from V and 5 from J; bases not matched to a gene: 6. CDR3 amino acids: CASSLALAGITETQYF. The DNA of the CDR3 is TGTGCCAGCAGCTTAGCACTAGCGGGAATAACGGAGACCCAGTACTTC.

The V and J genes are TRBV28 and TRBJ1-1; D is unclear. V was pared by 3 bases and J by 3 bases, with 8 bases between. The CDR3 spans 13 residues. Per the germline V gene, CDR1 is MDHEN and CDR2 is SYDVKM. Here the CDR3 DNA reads TGTGCCAGCAGTTTCGGCAGGTACACTGAAGCTTTCTTT. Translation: CASSFGRYTEAFF.

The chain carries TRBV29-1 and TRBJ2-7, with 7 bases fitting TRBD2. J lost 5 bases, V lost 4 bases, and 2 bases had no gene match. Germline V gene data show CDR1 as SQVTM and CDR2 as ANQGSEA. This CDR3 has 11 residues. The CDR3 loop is CSVGAGDEQYF. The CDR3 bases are TGCAGCGTTGGGGCGGGGGACGAGCAGTACTTC.

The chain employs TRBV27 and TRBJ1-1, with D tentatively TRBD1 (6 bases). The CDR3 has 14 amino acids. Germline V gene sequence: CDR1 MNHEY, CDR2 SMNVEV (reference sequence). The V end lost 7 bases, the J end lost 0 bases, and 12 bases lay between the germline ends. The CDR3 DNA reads TGTGCCAGCATATCAGGGGTCCTGAACACTGAAGCTTTCTTT. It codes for CASISGVLNTEAFF.

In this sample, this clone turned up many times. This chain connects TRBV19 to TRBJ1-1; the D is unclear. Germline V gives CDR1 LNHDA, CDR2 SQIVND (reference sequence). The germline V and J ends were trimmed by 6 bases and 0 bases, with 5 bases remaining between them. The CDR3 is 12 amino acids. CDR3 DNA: TGTGCCAGTAGGCTTATGAACACTGAAGCTTTCTTT. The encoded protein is CASRLMNTEAFF. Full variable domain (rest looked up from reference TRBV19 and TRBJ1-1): DGGITQSPKYLFRKEGQNVTLSCEQNLNHDAMYWYRQDPGQGLRLIYYSQIVNDFQKGDIAEGYSVSREKKESFPLTVTSAQKNPTAFYLCASRLMNTEAFFGQGTRLTVV.

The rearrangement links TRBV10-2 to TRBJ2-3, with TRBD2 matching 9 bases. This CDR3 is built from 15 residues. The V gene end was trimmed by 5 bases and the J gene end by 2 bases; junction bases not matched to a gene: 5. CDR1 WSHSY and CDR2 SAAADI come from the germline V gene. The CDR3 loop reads CASSKLAGLTDTQYF. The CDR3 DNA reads TGCGCCAGCAGTAAACTAGCGGGCCTCACAGATACGCAGTATTTT.

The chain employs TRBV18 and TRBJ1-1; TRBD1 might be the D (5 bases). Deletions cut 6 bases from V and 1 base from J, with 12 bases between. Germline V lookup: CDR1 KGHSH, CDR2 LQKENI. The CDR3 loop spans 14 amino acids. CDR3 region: CASSQGWANTEAFF. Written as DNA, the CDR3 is TGTGCCAGCTCCCAGGGATGGGCGAACACTGAAGCTTTCTTT.

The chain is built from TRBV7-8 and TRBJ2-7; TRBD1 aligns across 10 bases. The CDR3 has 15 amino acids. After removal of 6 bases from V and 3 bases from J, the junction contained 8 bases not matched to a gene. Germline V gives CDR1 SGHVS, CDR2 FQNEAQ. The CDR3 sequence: CASSFGGTGVYEQYF. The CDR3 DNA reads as TGTGCCAGCAGTTTTGGCGGGACAGGGGTCTACGAGCAGTACTTC.

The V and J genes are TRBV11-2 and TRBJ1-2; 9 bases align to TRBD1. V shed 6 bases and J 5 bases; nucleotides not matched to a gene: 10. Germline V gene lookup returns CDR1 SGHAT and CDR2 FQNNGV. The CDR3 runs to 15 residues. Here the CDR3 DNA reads TGTGCCAGCAGAACCGGGACAGGGTTACAGTATGGCTACACCTTC. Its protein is CASRTGTGLQYGYTF.

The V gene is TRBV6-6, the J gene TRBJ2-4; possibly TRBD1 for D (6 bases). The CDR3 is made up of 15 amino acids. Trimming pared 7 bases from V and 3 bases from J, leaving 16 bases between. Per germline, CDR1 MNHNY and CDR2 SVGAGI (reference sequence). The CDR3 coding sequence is TGTGCCAGCAACCAACAGGGATTTGGCAAAAACATTCAGTACTTC. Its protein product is CASNQQGFGKNIQYF.

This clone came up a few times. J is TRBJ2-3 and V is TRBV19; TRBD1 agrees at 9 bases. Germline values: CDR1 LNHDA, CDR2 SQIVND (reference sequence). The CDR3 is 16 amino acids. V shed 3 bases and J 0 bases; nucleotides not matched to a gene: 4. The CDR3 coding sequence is TGTGCCAGTAGTATTTTGGGGACAGGGAGCACAGATACGCAGTATTTT. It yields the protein CASSILGTGSTDTQYF.

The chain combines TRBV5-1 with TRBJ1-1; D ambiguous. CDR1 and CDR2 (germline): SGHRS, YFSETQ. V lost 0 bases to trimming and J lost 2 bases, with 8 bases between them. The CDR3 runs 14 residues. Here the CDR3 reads CASSLDRVNTEAFF. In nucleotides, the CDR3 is TGCGCCAGCAGCTTGGACAGAGTAAACACTGAAGCTTTCTTT.

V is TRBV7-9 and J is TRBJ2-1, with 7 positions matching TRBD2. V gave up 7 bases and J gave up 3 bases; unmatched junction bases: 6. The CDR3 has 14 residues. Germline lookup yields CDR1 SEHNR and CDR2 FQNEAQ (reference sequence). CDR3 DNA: TGTGCCAGCAACAAAGCGGGGCTCTACAATGAGCAGTTCTTC. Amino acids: CASNKAGLYNEQFF. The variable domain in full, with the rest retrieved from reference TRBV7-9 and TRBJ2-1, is DTGVSQNPRHKITKRGQNVTFRCDPISEHNRLYWYRQTLGQGPEFLTYFQNEAQLEKSRLLSDRFSAERPKGSFSTLEIQRTEQGDSAMYLCASNKAGLYNEQFFGPGTRLTVL.

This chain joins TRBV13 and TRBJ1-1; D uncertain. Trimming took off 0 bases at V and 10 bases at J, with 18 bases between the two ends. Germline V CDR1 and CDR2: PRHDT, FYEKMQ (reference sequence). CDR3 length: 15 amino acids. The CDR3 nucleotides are TGTGCCAGCAGCTTAGGCCAACAATCAGTCCACGGAGCTTTCTTT. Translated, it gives CASSLGQQSVHGAFF.

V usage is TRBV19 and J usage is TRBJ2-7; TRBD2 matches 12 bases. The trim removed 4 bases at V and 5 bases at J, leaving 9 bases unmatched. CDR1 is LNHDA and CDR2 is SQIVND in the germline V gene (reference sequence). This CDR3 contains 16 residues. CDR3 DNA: TGTGCCAGTAGTACGACTAGCGGGAGAGGGGTAAACGAGCAGTACTTC. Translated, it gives CASSTTSGRGVNEQYF.

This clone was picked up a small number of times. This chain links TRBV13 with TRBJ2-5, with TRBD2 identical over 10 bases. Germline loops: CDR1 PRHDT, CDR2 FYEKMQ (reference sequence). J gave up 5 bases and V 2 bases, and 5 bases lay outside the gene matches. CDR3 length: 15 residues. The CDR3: CASSLRAGGRETQYF. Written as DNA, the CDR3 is TGTGCCAGCAGCTTACGAGCGGGAGGGCGCGAGACCCAGTACTTC.

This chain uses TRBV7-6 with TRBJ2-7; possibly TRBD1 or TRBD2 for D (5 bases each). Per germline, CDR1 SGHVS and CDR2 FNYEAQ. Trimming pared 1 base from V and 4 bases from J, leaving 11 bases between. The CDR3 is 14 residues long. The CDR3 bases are TGTGCCAGCAGCTTAGAAGGGACCTCATACGAGCAGTACTTC. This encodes CASSLEGTSYEQYF.

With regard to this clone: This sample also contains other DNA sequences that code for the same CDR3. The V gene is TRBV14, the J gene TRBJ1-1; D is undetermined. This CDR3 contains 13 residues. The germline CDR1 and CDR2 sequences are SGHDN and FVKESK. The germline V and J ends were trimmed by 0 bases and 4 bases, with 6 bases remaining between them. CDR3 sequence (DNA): TGTGCCAGCAGCCAAGATAGGAGCACTGAAGCTTTCTTT. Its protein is CASSQDRSTEAFF.

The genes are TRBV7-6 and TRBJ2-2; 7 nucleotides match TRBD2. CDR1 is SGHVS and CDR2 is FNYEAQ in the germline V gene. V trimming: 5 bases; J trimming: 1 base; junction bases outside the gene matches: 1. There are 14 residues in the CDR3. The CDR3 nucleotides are TGTGCCAGCAGCCCTAGCGGGAACACCGGGGAGCTGTTTTTT. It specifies CASSPSGNTGELFF.

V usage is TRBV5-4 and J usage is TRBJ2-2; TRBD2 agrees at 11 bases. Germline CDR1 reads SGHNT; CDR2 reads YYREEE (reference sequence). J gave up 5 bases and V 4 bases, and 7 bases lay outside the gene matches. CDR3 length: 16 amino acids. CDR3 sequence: CASSRLLAGVTGELFF. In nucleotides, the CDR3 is TGTGCCAGCAGCCGCCTACTAGCGGGAGTTACCGGGGAGCTGTTTTTT.

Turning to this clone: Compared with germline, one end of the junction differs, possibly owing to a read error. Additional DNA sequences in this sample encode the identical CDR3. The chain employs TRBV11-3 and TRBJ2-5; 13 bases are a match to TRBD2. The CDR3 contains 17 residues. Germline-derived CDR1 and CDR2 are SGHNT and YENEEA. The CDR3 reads CASSQGLAGASGETQYF. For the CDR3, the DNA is TGTGCAAGCAGCCAAGGACTAGCGGGGGCTTCCGGTGAGACCCAGTACTTC.